Sequencing of this TCR beta chain was carried out in a study of blood T cell repertoires in COVID-19. Overall study: Samples of COVID-19 (acute and convalescent) were obtained from the United States, Italy and Spain. In each case, the material was cDNA or gDNA derived from T cells, B-cell-depleted T cells, or PBMCs.

Produced via immunoSEQ multiplex PCR; TCRdb's table is partial and in-frame only. This sample has about 420,000 clones; around 90% occur once, and the top ten carry roughly 0.87%. Followed longitudinally, the Seattle patients had been enrolled during active infection. The CDR3 loop spans 17 amino acids. V lost 5 bases to trimming and J lost 1 base; unmatched junction nucleotides: 5. Germline V gene lookup returns CDR1 SGHRS and CDR2 YFSETQ. The genes are TRBV5-1 and TRBJ2-1, with 14 bases aligning to TRBD2. Sequenced: peripheral blood. The TCR was taken from a man between 18 and 35 years old with COVID-19, enrolled during active disease. The CDR3 spells CASSHGLAGGSYNEQFF. DNA of the CDR3: TGCGCCAGCAGTCACGGACTAGCGGGAGGATCCTACAATGAGCAGTTCTTC.